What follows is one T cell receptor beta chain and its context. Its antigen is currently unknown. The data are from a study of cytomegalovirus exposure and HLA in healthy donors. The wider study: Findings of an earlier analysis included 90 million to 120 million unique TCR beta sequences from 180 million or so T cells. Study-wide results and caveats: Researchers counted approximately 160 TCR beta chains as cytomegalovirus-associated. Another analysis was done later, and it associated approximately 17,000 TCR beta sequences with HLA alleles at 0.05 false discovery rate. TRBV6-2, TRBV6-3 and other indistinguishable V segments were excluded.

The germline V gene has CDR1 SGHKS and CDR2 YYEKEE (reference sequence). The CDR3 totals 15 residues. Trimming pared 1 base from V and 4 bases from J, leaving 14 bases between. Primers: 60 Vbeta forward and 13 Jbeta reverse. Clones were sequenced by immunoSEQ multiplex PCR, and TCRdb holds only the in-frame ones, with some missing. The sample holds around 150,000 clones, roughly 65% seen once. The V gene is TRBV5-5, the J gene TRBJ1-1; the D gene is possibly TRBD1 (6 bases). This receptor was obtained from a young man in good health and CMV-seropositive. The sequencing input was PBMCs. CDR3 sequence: CASSLTGSRGTEAFF. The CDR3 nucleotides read TGTGCCAGCAGCTTGACAGGGTCGAGGGGCACTGAAGCTTTCTTT.